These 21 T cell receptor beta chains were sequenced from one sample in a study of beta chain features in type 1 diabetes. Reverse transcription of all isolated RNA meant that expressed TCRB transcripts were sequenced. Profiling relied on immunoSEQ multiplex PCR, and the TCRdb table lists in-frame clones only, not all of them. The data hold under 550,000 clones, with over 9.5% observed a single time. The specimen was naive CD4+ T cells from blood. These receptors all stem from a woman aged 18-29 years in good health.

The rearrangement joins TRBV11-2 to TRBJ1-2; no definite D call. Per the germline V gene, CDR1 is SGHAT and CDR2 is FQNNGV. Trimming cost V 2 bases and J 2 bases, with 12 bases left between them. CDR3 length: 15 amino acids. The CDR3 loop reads CASSLKVGNNYGYTF. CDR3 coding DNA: TGTGCCAGCAGCTTAAAAGTGGGGAACAACTATGGCTACACCTTC. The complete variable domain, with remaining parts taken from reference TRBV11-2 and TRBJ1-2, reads EAGVAQSPRYKIIEKRQSVAFWCNPISGHATLYWYQQILGQGPKLLIQFQNNGVVDDSQLPKDRFSAERLKGVDSTLKIQPAKLEDSAVYLCASSLKVGNNYGYTFGSGTRLTVV.

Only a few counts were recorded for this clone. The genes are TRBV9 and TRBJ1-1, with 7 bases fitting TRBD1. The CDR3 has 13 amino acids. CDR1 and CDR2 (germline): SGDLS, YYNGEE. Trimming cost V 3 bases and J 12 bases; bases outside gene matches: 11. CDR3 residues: CASSASMTGMTFF. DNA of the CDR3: TGTGCCAGCAGCGCCTCCATGACAGGGATGACTTTCTTT.

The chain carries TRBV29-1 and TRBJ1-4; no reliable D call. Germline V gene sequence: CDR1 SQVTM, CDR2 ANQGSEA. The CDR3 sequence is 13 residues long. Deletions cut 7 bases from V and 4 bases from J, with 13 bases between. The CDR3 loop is CSAGFTLNEKLFF. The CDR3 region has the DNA TGCAGCGCCGGTTTTACCCTTAATGAAAAACTGTTTTTT.

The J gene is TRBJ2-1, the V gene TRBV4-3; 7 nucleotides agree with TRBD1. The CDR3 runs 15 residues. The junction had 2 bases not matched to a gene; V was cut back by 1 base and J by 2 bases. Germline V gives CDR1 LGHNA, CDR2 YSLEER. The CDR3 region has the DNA TGCGCCAGCAGCCAAGTTGGGACAGCCTACAATGAGCAGTTCTTC. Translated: CASSQVGTAYNEQFF.

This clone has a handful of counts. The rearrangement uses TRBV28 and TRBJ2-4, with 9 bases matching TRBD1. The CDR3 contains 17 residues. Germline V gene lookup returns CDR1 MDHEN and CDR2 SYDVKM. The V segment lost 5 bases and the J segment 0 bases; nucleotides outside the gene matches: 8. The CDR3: CASSTPGQGLAKNIQYF. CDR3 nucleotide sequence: TGTGCCAGCAGTACACCGGGACAGGGTTTAGCCAAAAACATTCAGTACTTC.

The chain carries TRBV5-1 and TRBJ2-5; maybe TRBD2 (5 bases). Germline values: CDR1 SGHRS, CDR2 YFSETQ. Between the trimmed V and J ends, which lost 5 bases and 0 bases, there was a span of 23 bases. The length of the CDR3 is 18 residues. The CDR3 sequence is CASRKDGSRVYYQETQYF. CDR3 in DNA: TGCGCCAGCAGGAAGGATGGGTCGAGGGTATACTACCAAGAGACCCAGTACTTC.

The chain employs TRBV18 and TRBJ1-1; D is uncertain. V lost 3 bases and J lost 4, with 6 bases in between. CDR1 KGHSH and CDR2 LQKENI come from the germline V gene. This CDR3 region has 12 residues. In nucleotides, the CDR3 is TGTGCCAGCTCACCCACGCTCACTGAAGCTTTCTTT. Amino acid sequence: CASSPTLTEAFF.

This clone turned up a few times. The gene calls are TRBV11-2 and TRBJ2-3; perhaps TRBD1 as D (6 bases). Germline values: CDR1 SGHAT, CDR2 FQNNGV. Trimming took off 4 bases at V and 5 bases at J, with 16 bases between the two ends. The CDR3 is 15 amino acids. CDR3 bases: TGTGCCAGCAGCTCCCACCTACTCAGGGGAGATACGCAGTATTTT. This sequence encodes CASSSHLLRGDTQYF.

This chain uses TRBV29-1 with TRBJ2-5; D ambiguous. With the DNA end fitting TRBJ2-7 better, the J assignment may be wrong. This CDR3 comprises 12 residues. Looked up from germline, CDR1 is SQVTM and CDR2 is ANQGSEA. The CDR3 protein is CSVTPARDEQYF. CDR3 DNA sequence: TGCAGCGTTACGCCGGCCAGAGACGAGCAGTACTTC.

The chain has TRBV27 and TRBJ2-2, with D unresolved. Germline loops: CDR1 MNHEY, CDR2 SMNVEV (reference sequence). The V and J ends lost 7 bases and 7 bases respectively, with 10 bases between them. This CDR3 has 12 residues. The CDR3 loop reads CASTSWGGELFF. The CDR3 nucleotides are TGTGCCAGCACCTCCTGGGGCGGGGAGCTGTTTTTT.

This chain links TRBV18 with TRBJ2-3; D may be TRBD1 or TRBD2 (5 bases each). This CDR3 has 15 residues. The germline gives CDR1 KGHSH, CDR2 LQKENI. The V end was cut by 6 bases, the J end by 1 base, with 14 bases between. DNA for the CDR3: TGTGCCAGCTCCCTCAAGGGGACCCGCACAGATACGCAGTATTTT. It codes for CASSLKGTRTDTQYF.

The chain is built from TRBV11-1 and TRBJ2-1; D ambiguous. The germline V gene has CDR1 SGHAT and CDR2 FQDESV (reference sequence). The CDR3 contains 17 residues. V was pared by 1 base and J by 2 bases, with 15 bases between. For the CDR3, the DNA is TGTGCCAGCAGCTTAGGTGTTGGCGCCAGCGCCTACAATGAGCAGTTCTTC. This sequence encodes CASSLGVGASAYNEQFF.

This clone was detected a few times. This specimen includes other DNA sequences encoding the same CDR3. The CDR3 loop is CASSGDRNTGELFF. CDR3 nucleotide sequence: TGTGCCAGCAGCGGAGACAGGAACACCGGGGAGCTGTTTTTT. This sequence joins TRBV7-9 and TRBJ2-2; possible D gene TRBD1, 5 bases. This CDR3 contains 14 residues. The V and J ends lost 5 bases and 1 base respectively, with 8 bases between them. Germline CDR1 is SEHNR and CDR2 is FQNEAQ (reference sequence). Looking up the rest from reference TRBV7-9 and TRBJ2-2 gives the full variable domain: DTGVSQNPRHKITKRGQNVTFRCDPISEHNRLYWYRQTLGQGPEFLTYFQNEAQLEKSRLLSDRFSAERPKGSFSTLEIQRTEQGDSAMYLCASSGDRNTGELFFGEGSRLTVL.

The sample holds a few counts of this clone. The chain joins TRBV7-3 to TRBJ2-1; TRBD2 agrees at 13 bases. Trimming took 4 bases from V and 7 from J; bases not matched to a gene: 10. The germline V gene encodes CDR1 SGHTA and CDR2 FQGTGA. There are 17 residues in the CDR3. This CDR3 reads CASSSTTSGRAMNEQFF. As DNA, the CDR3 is TGTGCCAGCAGCTCAACTACTAGCGGGAGGGCGATGAATGAGCAGTTCTTC.

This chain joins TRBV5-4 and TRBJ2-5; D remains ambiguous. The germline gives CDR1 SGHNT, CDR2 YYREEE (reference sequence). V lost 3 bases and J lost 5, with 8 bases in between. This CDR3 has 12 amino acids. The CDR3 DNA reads TGTGCCAGCAGCTGGCCCCTGGAGACCCAGTACTTC. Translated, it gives CASSWPLETQYF.

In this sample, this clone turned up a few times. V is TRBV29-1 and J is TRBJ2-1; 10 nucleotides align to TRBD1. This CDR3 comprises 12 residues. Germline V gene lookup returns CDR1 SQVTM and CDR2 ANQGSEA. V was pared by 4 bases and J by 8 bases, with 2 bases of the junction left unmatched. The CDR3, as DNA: TGCAGCGTTGGACAGGGGGCCTATGAGCAGTTCTTC. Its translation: CSVGQGAYEQFF.

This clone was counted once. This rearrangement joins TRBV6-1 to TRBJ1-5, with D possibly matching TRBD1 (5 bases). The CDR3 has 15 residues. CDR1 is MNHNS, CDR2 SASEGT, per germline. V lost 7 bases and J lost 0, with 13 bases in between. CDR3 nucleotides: TGTGCCAGCATTTTCAGGGTTCATAGCAATCAGCCCCAGCATTTT. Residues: CASIFRVHSNQPQHF.

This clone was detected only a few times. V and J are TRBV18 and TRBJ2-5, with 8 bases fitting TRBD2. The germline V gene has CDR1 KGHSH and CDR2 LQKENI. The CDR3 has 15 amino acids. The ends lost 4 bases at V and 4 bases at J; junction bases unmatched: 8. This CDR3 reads CASSLTISGVETQYF. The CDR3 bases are TGTGCCAGCTCACTAACGATTAGCGGGGTAGAGACCCAGTACTTC. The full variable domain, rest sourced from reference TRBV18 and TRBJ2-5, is NAGVMQNPRHLVRRRGQEARLRCSPMKGHSHVYWYRQLPEEGLKFMVYLQKENIIDESGMPKERFSAEFPKEGPSILRIQQVVRGDSAAYFCASSLTISGVETQYFGPGTRLLVL.

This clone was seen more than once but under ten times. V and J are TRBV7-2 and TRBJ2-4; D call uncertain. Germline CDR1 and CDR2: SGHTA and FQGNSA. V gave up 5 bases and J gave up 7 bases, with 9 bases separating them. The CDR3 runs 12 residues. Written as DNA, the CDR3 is TGTGCCAGCAGCGGCCTACAGAACATTCAGTACTTC. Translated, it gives CASSGLQNIQYF.

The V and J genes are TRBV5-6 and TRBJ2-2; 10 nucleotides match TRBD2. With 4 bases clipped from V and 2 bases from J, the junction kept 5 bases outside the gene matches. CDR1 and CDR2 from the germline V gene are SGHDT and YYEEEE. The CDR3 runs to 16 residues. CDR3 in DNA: TGTGCCAGCAGCCAGCTAGCGGGGGCCAACACCGGGGAGCTGTTTTTT. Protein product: CASSQLAGANTGELFF.

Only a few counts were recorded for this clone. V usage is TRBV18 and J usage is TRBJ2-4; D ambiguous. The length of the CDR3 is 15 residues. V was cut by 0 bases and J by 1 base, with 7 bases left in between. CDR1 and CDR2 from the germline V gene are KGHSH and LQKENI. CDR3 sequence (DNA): TGTGCCAGCTCACCACCCCCGTCCGCCAAAAACATTCAGTACTTC. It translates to CASSPPPSAKNIQYF.